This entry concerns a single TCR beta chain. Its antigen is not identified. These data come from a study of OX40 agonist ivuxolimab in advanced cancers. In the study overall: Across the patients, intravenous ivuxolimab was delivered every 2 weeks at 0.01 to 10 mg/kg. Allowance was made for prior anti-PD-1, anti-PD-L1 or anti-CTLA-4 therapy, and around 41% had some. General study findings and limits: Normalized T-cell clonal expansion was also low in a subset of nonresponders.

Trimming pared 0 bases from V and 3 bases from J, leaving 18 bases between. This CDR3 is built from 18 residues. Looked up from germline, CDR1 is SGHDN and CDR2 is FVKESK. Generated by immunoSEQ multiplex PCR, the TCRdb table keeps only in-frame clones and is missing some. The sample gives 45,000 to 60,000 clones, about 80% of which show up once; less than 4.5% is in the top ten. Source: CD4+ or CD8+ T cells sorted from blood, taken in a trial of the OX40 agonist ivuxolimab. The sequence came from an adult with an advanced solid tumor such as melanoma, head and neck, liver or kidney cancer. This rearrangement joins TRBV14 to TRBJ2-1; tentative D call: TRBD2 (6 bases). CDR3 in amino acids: CASSQDKEGTPYYNEQFF. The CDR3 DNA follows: TGTGCCAGCAGCCAAGATAAGGAGGGGACTCCCTACTACAATGAGCAGTTCTTC.